This T cell receptor (beta chain) was identified in a study of blood T cell repertoires in COVID-19 (dated by TCRdb to 2020 to 2021). Concerning the study at large: Samples covering the acute and convalescent phases of COVID-19 were provided by collaborators in the United States, Italy and Spain. The material from the prospective study consisted of cDNA or gDNA derived from T cells, B-cell-depleted T cells, or PBMCs. Deeply sampled blood TCRbeta repertoires from subjects exposed to, actively infected with, or recovered from COVID-19 were included in the dataset. A freely available public database, intended as a resource for researchers studying the immune response to SARS-CoV-2, is where the repertoires were released. The samples were drawn from two sources: the first 160 participants of the ongoing ImmuneRACE study, and 950 to 1,500 subjects contributed by 6 global collaborators. Sample metadata almost always included a de-identified subject ID, COVID-19 status, age in years and sex. HLA class I and class II types, where available, came from metadata supplied by the sample provider rather than from assay-based typing.

TCRbeta CDR3 regions were amplified from genomic DNA using the immunoSEQ Assay, a bias-controlled multiplex PCR. The authors processed their data as follows. Nucleated cell counts per sample were estimated from amplification of reference gene primers within the assay. To quantify the absolute abundance of each unique TCRbeta CDR3 rearrangement, sequence reads were collapsed and filtered. For each sample, productive Simpson clonality was calculated as the square root of Simpson's diversity index over productive rearrangements. Drawn from immuneACCESS, this table holds only the in-frame rearrangements with V and J called that TCRdb kept. Clones are partly lost; checked studies trace under half to an unresolved V gene and leave the rest unexplained. V and J calls and clone size are copied from that table; D and trimming were computed from the DNA. This sample has 490,000 or so clones in its table, and 70% to 90% of those were observed once. Of the sample, 7% to 10% is held by the ten largest clones.

General conclusions and limits of the study: The amount of clinical and demographic metadata varied by source and participant and was provided uncurated.

This clone was counted between two and nine times. No antigen is known for it. Base qualities were left out, and no much larger clone turns up one base away. Trimming leaves V shorter by 4 bases and J shorter by 4 bases, with the junction holding 5 bases beyond the gene matches. The CDR3, from cysteine to phenylalanine, totals 15 residues. The entry retains the CDR3 DNA only, 45 bases that are in frame from base 1. The CDR1 and CDR2 encoded by the germline V gene are SGHRS and YFSETQ. In the prospective study, participants were about 18 to 95 years old, resided in about two dozen geographic areas of the United States, and were enrolled through a virtual design. To assign participants to cohorts, the prospective study relied on clinical history that participants themselves reported in a screening survey and a study questionnaire. For ImmuneRACE Cohort 3, a participant was defined as recovered based on two consecutive negative NP/OP PCR tests, clearance by a healthcare professional, or resolution of symptoms. In the prospective study, mobile phlebotomists collected whole blood, serum and a nasopharyngeal or oropharyngeal swab from each participant. Participants in the prospective study had the option to provide additional blood draws and questionnaires over an approximately 2-month period. Blood samples from the prospective study were shipped frozen or at room temperature prior to DNA extraction.

The clonotype comes from a woman in her sixties or seventies who had recovered from COVID-19. The material sequenced was PBMCs or T cells enriched from blood (not recorded which). The rearranged segments are TRBV5-1 and TRBJ2-7; TRBD2 agrees with 13 junctional bases. The DNA sequence follows: TGCGCCAGCAGCATTGGGACTAGCGGGAATTACGAGCAGTACTTC. It translates as CASSIGTSGNYEQYF.